Listed below are T cell receptor beta chains from one sample, sequenced in a study of T cell responses to AZD1222 COVID-19 vaccine. The method was immunoSEQ multiplex PCR; TCRdb's version includes in-frame clones alone and lacks a portion of them. The profile covers roughly 180,000 clones, with just over 90% appearing a single time and more than 1.5% taken by the ten largest. The specimen was peripheral blood, collected 28 days after the second AZD1222 dose. These receptors originate from an adult who received the AZD1222 COVID-19 vaccine. Each CDR3 is given with its conserved first and last residue. The size of a clone is reported for some rows only, either as once, few or many, or as a class for expanded clones.

v_call clone_size cdr3_aa
TRBV7-9 - CASSLRGRENTEAFF
TRBV9 - CASNKGGDGSPLHF
TRBV3-1/TRBV3-2 - CASSQGGSRGETQYF
TRBV5-5 - CASSSRTGSRNEQYF
TRBV6-2/TRBV6-3 - CASSLRGSQYF
TRBV18 - CASSRYRDSDYSYGYTF
TRBV21-1 - CASRRRYEQYF
TRBV5-8 once CASSLDRASGNTIYF
TRBV10-2 - CASSTHSSGNTIYF
TRBV25-1 - CASSGAGVYNEQFF
TRBV2 - CASTDRDSASPLHF
TRBV6-2/TRBV6-3 - CASSYAPGQGPPNYGYTF
TRBV7-7 - CASSLDRGRGYTF
TRBV29-1 - CSVQGLAEGEQYF
TRBV25-1 - CASSEVRASGTYEQYF
TRBV18 - CASSLPPGLADNEQFF